The source of this T cell receptor beta chain is a study of T cell responses to AZD1222 COVID-19 vaccine. Points from the study as a whole: Baseline seropositivity occurred in only a handful of AZD1222 recipients.

This clone was found once. Its cognate antigen is unknown. This CDR3 has 12 residues. Trimming shortened V by 7 bases and J by 4 bases, and 10 bases separated the two germline ends. Per germline, CDR1 LNHDA and CDR2 SQIVND (reference sequence). Some clones are missing from TCRdb's copy, which holds only in-frame ones; the method was immunoSEQ multiplex PCR. Of approximately 130,000 clones listed, about 89% are singletons. Source: peripheral blood, taken on day 0 of AZD1222 vaccination. The V and J genes are TRBV19 and TRBJ1-1; D unclear. The TCR sequence derives from an adult in good health. CDR3 region: CASKYGGTEAFF. DNA for the CDR3: TGTGCCAGTAAGTATGGCGGCACTGAAGCTTTCTTT.